Below are 5 T cell receptor beta chains sequenced from a single sample in a study of Tregs in tolerant kidney transplant recipients. Sequencing was performed with immunoSEQ multiplex PCR; in TCRdb, only in-frame clones are kept and a portion is missing. Here the sample spans about 81,000 clones, roughly nine tenths being singletons. Mixed chimerism was transient after nonmyeloablative marrow transplants from related graft donors. Material: CD4+ T cells from blood (PBMCs), obtained 24 months after the transplant. Source of these receptors: a human patient who received a combined kidney and bone marrow transplant. Some T cells may be the graft donor's.

This chain joins TRBV9 and TRBJ2-7, with 10 nucleotides matching TRBD1. The CDR3 is 14 amino acids. From germline, CDR1 is SGDLS and CDR2 YYNGEE. Losses at the gene ends were 0 bases for V and 6 bases for J; bases not matched to a gene: 3. The CDR3 DNA reads as TGTGCCAGCAGCGTAGCCGGGACAGGGGTCGAGCAGTACTTC. It is translated as CASSVAGTGVEQYF. The full variable domain, with the rest looked up from reference TRBV9 and TRBJ2-7, is DSGVTQTPKHLITATGQRVTLRCSPRSGDLSVYWYQQSLDQGLQFLIQYYNGEERAKGNILERFSAQQFPDLHSELNLSSLELGDSALYFCASSVAGTGVEQYFGPGTRLTVT.

This chain connects TRBV7-3 to TRBJ2-1, with 9 nucleotides matching TRBD1. With V trimmed by 4 bases and J by 5 bases, 3 bases remained unmatched. Germline V gene lookup returns CDR1 SGHTA and CDR2 FQGTGA. The CDR3 is made up of 14 amino acids. CDR3 loop: CASSSGTGNNEQFF. CDR3 sequence (DNA): TGTGCCAGCAGCTCCGGGACAGGGAACAATGAGCAGTTCTTC.

The gene calls are TRBV29-1 and TRBJ2-1; 8 bases agree with TRBD1. Germline V gives CDR1 SQVTM, CDR2 ANQGSEA. The CDR3 has 13 amino acids. V lost 3 bases to trimming and J lost 3 bases; unmatched junction nucleotides: 1. The CDR3 sequence is CSVDGQGYNEQFF. CDR3 in DNA: TGCAGCGTTGACGGACAGGGCTACAATGAGCAGTTCTTC.

The chain recombines TRBV7-2 with TRBJ1-2; 7 bases agree with TRBD1. CDR3 length equals 15 residues. Trimming cost V 5 bases and J 4 bases; bases outside gene matches: 10. Germline V gene data show CDR1 as SGHTA and CDR2 as FQGNSA. The CDR3 nucleotides are TGTGCCAGCAGCATAACAGGGACAGTAGGCTATGGCTACACCTTC. Translating it yields CASSITGTVGYGYTF.

This clone showed up just once. The genes are TRBV27 and TRBJ1-1; tentative D call: TRBD1 (5 bases). The CDR3 is 14 amino acids. Trimming took 3 bases from V and 4 from J, leaving 12 bases between them. Germline V lookup: CDR1 MNHEY, CDR2 SMNVEV (reference sequence). CDR3 DNA sequence: TGTGCCAGCAGTTTTCGGAGGGGTGGCACTGAAGCTTTCTTT. This sequence encodes CASSFRRGGTEAFF.